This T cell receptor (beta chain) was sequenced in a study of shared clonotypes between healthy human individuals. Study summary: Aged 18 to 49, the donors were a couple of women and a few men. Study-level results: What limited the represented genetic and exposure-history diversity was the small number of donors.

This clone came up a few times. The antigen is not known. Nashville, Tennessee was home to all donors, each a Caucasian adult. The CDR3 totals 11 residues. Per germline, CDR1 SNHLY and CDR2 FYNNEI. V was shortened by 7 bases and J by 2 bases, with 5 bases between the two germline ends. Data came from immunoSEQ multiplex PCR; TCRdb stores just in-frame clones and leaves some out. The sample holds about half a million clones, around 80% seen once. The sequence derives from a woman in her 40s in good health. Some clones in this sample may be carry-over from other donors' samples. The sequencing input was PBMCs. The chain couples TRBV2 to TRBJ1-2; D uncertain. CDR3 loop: CASTRNYGYTF. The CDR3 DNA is TGTGCCAGCACCCGGAACTATGGCTACACCTTC.